This is a list of T cell receptor beta chains from one sample in a study of blood T cell repertoires in COVID-19. Generated by immunoSEQ multiplex PCR, the TCRdb table keeps only in-frame clones and is missing some. The sample lists tens of thousands of clones, around 89% occurring once. The sequencing sample was made of PBMCs or T cells enriched from blood (not recorded which). Source of these receptors: a woman between 45 and 60 years old with acute COVID-19. Both conserved end residues are trimmed from each CDR3.

V gene: TRBV27; CDR3 protein: ASSLRQVIGTGELF
V gene: TRBV29-1; CDR3 protein: STYNSGSGKTQY
V gene: TRBV5-1; CDR3 protein: ASSLAPTGTGGTEAF
V gene: TRBV5-4; CDR3 protein: ASTITGTDTQY
V gene: TRBV27; CDR3 protein: ASSLSPGGEQF
V gene: TRBV30; CDR3 protein: AWTTGDSPLH
V gene: TRBV10-3; CDR3 protein: AISLDRGGYT
V gene: TRBV6-4; CDR3 protein: ARDRVYEQY
V gene: TRBV11-3; CDR3 protein: ASSLPYSPLH
V gene: TRBV11-2; CDR3 protein: ASSLVGSGLAVSYEQY
V gene: TRBV3-1/TRBV3-2; CDR3 protein: ASSPYRGLTEAF
V gene: TRBV6-5; CDR3 protein: ASTTRDVELF
V gene: TRBV7-2; CDR3 protein: ASSLETGRGYGYT
V gene: TRBV3-1/TRBV3-2; CDR3 protein: ASSQVYLAGGSVDTQY
V gene: TRBV7-9; CDR3 protein: ASSSRGGITEAF
V gene: TRBV20-1; CDR3 protein: SAGATGELF
V gene: TRBV18; CDR3 protein: ASSPPLGEETQY
V gene: TRBV30; CDR3 protein: ARTEGYEQY
V gene: TRBV14; CDR3 protein: ASSQLPGQGSYEQY
V gene: TRBV2; CDR3 protein: ASSVLRPPYNEQF
V gene: TRBV3-1/TRBV3-2; CDR3 protein: ASSQRSGLAGELF
V gene: TRBV7-2; CDR3 protein: ASSPLSRGLRDTEAF
V gene: TRBV9; CDR3 protein: ASSPHPGGADNEQF
V gene: TRBV5-4; CDR3 protein: ASRLTGTIGYT
V gene: TRBV11-3; CDR3 protein: ASSPGFTYNEQF
V gene: TRBV11-2; CDR3 protein: ASSGLLRDYEQY
V gene: TRBV29-1; CDR3 protein: SVGTGGEGEKLF
V gene: TRBV9; CDR3 protein: ASSVGVAGGTDTQY
V gene: TRBV3-1/TRBV3-2; CDR3 protein: ASSTRQDGYT
V gene: TRBV3-1/TRBV3-2; CDR3 protein: ASSQRSGGARAF
V gene: TRBV6-1; CDR3 protein: ASSELSYEQY
V gene: TRBV4-1; CDR3 protein: ASSQELVAGGDTGELF
V gene: TRBV5-4; CDR3 protein: ASSNRTGRSTEAF
V gene: TRBV5-1; CDR3 protein: ASSRDGGSTDTQY
V gene: TRBV5-1; CDR3 protein: ASRPEVFLNTEAF
V gene: TRBV2; CDR3 protein: ASSATSGAYEQY
V gene: TRBV5-4; CDR3 protein: ASSTDNNSPLH
V gene: TRBV29-1; CDR3 protein: SVGTGSSSGNTIY
V gene: TRBV27; CDR3 protein: ASSLSAGFPGNTIY
V gene: TRBV2; CDR3 protein: ASTPWGLAGGDEQY
V gene: TRBV9; CDR3 protein: ASSVVPGQGGTEAF